This is a list of T cell receptor beta chains from one sample in a study of T cell changes during pregnancy in multiple sclerosis. Repertoires were generated with immunoSEQ multiplex PCR, while TCRdb's copy carries only in-frame clones and drops some. The sample holds under 70,000 clones, around 90% seen once. The sample here was CD4+ T cells from peripheral blood mononuclear cells, taken after pregnancy. The receptor source for this set is a female donor with multiple sclerosis, enrolled in a pregnancy study. CDR3s include the opening cysteine and the closing phenylalanine or tryptophan. The D gene is left open where the match is weak. Some rows have no size entry. The others give once, few or many, or a class for an expanded clone.

TRBJ1-5,-,-,TRBV7-8,CASSLLLGTSNQPQHF,TGTGCCAGCAGCTTACTACTAGGGACAAGCAATCAGCCCCAGCATTTT
TRBJ2-3,TRBD2,-,TRBV5-1,CASSLEAREVVDTQYF,TGCGCCAGCAGCTTGGAGGCGCGGGAGGTGGTAGATACGCAGTATTTT
TRBJ2-1,-,-,TRBV9,CASSPRLVYNEQFF,TGTGCCAGCAGCCCCCGACTGGTTTACAATGAGCAGTTCTTC
TRBJ1-2,-,-,TRBV6-1,CASSLTMSHGYTF,TGTGCCAGCAGCCTTACCATGAGCCATGGCTACACCTTC
TRBJ2-7,-,-,TRBV5-5,CASSLRAGVLVEQYF,TGTGCCAGCAGCTTGCGGGCAGGGGTCCTCGTCGAGCAGTACTTC
TRBJ1-1,TRBD1,-,TRBV28,CASRTRGRRNTEAFF,TGTGCCAGCAGGACCAGGGGGCGCAGGAACACTGAAGCTTTCTTT
TRBJ2-2,-,-,TRBV7-3,CASSFGPNTGELFF,TGTGCCAGCAGCTTCGGTCCAAACACCGGGGAGCTGTTTTTT
TRBJ2-3,TRBD2,-,TRBV6-1,CASSAELGLAIDTQYF,TGTGCCAGCAGTGCGGAGCTGGGACTAGCGATAGATACGCAGTATTTT
TRBJ1-3,TRBD1,-,TRBV7-9,CASSGLGQPNSGNTIYF,TGTGCCAGCAGCGGATTGGGACAGCCGAACTCTGGAAACACCATATATTTT
TRBJ1-2,TRBD1,-,TRBV2,CASSVLGGGGYTF,TGTGCCAGCAGTGTACTAGGGGGCGGCGGCTACACCTTC
TRBJ2-2,-,once,TRBV19,CATRSTGELFF,TGTGCCACCCGGAGTACCGGGGAGCTGTTTTTT
TRBJ1-2,-,-,TRBV27,CASSGTTNYGYTF,TGTGCCAGCAGCGGGACAACAAACTATGGCTACACCTTC
TRBJ1-5,-,-,TRBV12-2,CASRLLSSGDQPQHF,TGTGCAAGTCGCTTACTCAGCTCAGGGGATCAGCCCCAGCATTTT
TRBJ2-7,TRBD2,-,TRBV9,CASSVSPGGASGSEQYF,TGTGCCAGCAGCGTTTCACCGGGTGGGGCTAGCGGGAGCGAGCAGTACTTC
TRBJ2-3,TRBD2,-,TRBV7-3,CASSLLGLAGGRADTQYF,TGTGCCAGCAGCTTATTGGGTCTAGCGGGGGGCCGGGCAGATACGCAGTATTTT
TRBJ1-1,TRBD1,-,TRBV5-8,CASSGGQVNTEAFF,TGTGCCAGCAGCGGCGGACAGGTGAACACTGAAGCTTTCTTT